Reported below is one TCR beta chain. What this receptor recognizes is not known. One base away there is no much larger clone; base qualities are not given. The time point label here, explained by the study, means: less than 30 weeks on oral tofacitinib. Reading the label with the study, this specimen's treatment or condition is: oral pan-JAK inhibitor, 5-10 mg twice daily. From alopecia areata patients, peripheral blood was collected along with lesional scalp punch biopsies. PBMCs were separated by density centrifugation and stained for CD3, CD4 and CD8, after which CD4+ and CD8+ T cells were sorted on a FACSAria. The source of the sample is a study of CD8+ T cells in alopecia areata (dated by TCRdb to 2017 to 2018). About the investigation overall: Treated patients were enrolled in an open-label pilot trial of oral tofacitinib, 5 to 10 mg twice daily, for moderate-to-severe alopecia areata. Patients stayed on tofacitinib for 6 to 18 months and then had 6 months of follow-up off drug so that delayed response and recurrence could be assessed. In treated patients, disease severity was measured using the SALT score, which gives the percentage of scalp surface area affected. To study T cell clonal expansion in alopecia areata, the researchers applied high-throughput TCRbeta sequencing to both the C3H/HeJ mouse model and human patients. In humans, TCRbeta sequencing was performed on scalp tissue and on sorted CD4+ and CD8+ peripheral blood T cells from healthy controls and from patients with patchy or totalis/universalis alopecia areata. Patients on tofacitinib were biopsied at baseline and after 4 and 24 weeks of treatment, and several of the patients also had a later scalp biopsy. Clonality in the scalp was compared among normal scalp (n=4), patchy alopecia areata scalp (n=8), and alopecia totalis/universalis scalp (n=8). RNA was extracted with the PAXgene miRNA kit for fixed scalp, the miRNeasy kit for PBMCs, and the RNeasy kit for mouse skin. Amplification of TCRbeta CDR3 regions was done by immunoSEQ multiplex PCR using 35 Vbeta forward primers and 13 Jbeta reverse primers.

The germline V gene yields MNHEY for CDR1 and SVGAGI for CDR2. V lost 2 bases and J lost 8 bases; the stretch between them is 12 bases long. The CDR3, cysteine through phenylalanine, is 14 amino acids long. Here the CDR3 DNA is all that survives: 42 bases in frame from base 1. Points the paper makes about the study in general: Shared TCR sequences between patients were less evident than in mice, which may be partly attributable to HLA diversity in the patient population. Compared with normal scalp, lesional scalp, particularly in alopecia totalis/universalis, had higher clonality and more expanded CD8+ clones, which suggests antigenic drive. During tofacitinib treatment, many expanded lesional clones remained in scalp and blood, and this persistence may partly explain relapse after treatment is stopped. Scalp clonality and the number of expanded CD8+ clones among the top 100 scalp clones were significantly decreased by tofacitinib. Because the treated cohort was small and had only one nonresponder, larger studies are needed to examine links between baseline CD8+ expansion and response. Unlike mouse skin, which is dominated by gammadelta T cells, normal human skin has resident alphabeta T cells that are also sequenced, and this complicates analysis of the scalp TCR repertoire.

Preparation of the library involved the immunoSEQ multiplex PCR assay. RNA was extracted from all samples and reverse transcribed into cDNA, which served as template for TCR sequencing. SuperScript III was used to make first-strand cDNA, primed with a 2:1 mix of oligo-dT and random hexamers. A synthetic immune receptor repertoire was used to measure amplification bias, and any remaining bias was corrected computationally. The original methods were these. After raw reads were preprocessed to remove errors, the CDR3 was defined following IMGT conventions as running from the conserved cysteine to phenylalanine. To get clonality, Shannon entropy was normalized by log2 of the number of productive unique TCRs and the result was subtracted from 1. Whether each scalp clone was CD4 or CD8 was inferred by checking scalp TCRbeta sequences against the CD4 and CD8 repertoires from sorted blood. TCRdb re-hosts the immuneACCESS table, in-frame sequences only. Its copies lack some clones; in the studies checked, an unresolved V gene accounts for under half of them, and the cause for the rest is not known. V and J calls and clone size are copied from that table; D and trimming were computed from the DNA. Counted in this sample were over 100,000 clones; roughly 50% of them appeared once. The top ten constitute over 9% of the sample.

Sample: CD8+ T cells sorted from blood, taken at week 24, from a patient treated with tofacitinib. The sequence was collected from a human donor with alopecia areata. The sequence joins TRBV6-5 to TRBJ2-2, with the D gene not clear enough to name. The CDR3 protein: CASSYEDPTGELFF. At the DNA level, the sequence is TGTGCCAGCAGTTACGAAGACCCAACTGGGGAGCTGTTTTTT.